These 32 T cell receptor beta chains were all obtained from the same sample, sequenced in a study of cytomegalovirus exposure and HLA in healthy donors. Researchers ran the PCR with 60 Vbeta and 13 Jbeta primers. Measured with immunoSEQ multiplex PCR; TCRdb has only the in-frame clones, and not every one. Altogether around 140,000 clones are present, 60% to 85% being singletons, with the ten largest covering more than 1.1%. The specimen sequenced was PBMCs. These receptors were obtained from a middle-aged woman in good health and CMV-seronegative.

The chain couples TRBV29-1 to TRBJ2-7; 9 bases fit TRBD1. Germline CDR1 is SQVTM and CDR2 is ANQGSEA. The CDR3 contains 13 residues. V trimming: 5 bases; J trimming: 6 bases; junction bases outside the gene matches: 8. The CDR3 reads CSVLGTGSREQYF. CDR3 sequence (DNA): TGCAGCGTTCTCGGGACAGGGTCTCGCGAGCAGTACTTC.

This clone appeared once. The chain couples TRBV7-2 to TRBJ2-3; TRBD2 matches 12 bases. The CDR3 runs 16 residues. Germline V CDR1 and CDR2: SGHTA, FQGNSA. The V gene end was trimmed by 4 bases and the J gene end by 4 bases; junction bases not matched to a gene: 6. CDR3 loop: CASSSTSGGRADTQYF. The CDR3 DNA reads as TGTGCCAGCAGCTCGACTAGCGGGGGCCGGGCAGATACGCAGTATTTT.

The V and J genes are TRBV27 and TRBJ1-4, with TRBD1 as a possible D gene (5 bases). Trimming shortened V by 8 bases and J by 2 bases, and 15 bases separated the two germline ends. The length of the CDR3 is 15 residues. Germline V gene lookup returns CDR1 MNHEY and CDR2 SMNVEV (reference sequence). The CDR3 sequence is CASRVVGGTNEKLFF. CDR3 DNA: TGTGCCAGCCGTGTCGTTGGGGGGACTAATGAAAAACTGTTTTTT.

The V and J genes are TRBV30 and TRBJ1-4, with a tentative D call TRBD1 (5 bases). Germline V gene data show CDR1 as GTSNPN and CDR2 as SVGIG (reference sequence). This CDR3 is 14 amino acids long. The V end lost 0 bases, the J end lost 0 bases, and 5 bases lay between the germline ends. The CDR3 DNA reads TGTGCCTGGAGTGTAGGGGCAACTAATGAAAAACTGTTTTTT. Translation gives CAWSVGATNEKLFF.

This clone has a single count. The chain has TRBV13 and TRBJ1-2; D is ambiguous. Trimming removed 5 bases at V and 7 bases at J, with 14 bases between. This CDR3 contains 13 residues. Germline values: CDR1 PRHDT, CDR2 FYEKMQ (reference sequence). As DNA, the CDR3 is TGTGCCAGCAGCGTCGGGAGCCTCGGTGGCTACACCTTC. Its translation is CASSVGSLGGYTF.

The chain couples TRBV11-1 to TRBJ2-5, with TRBD1 identical over 7 bases. Germline CDR1 reads SGHAT; CDR2 reads FQDESV (reference sequence). The CDR3 contains 13 residues. The ends lost 6 bases at V and 0 bases at J; junction bases unmatched: 1. The CDR3: CASRDRDQETQYF. In DNA, the CDR3 is TGTGCCAGCAGAGACAGGGACCAAGAGACCCAGTACTTC. Full variable domain (remainder filled in from reference TRBV11-1 and TRBJ2-5): EAEVAQSPRYKITEKSQAVAFWCDPISGHATLYWYRQILGQGPELLVQFQDESVVDDSQLPKDRFSAERLKGVDSTLKIQPAELGDSAMYLCASRDRDQETQYFGPGTRLLVL.

The rearrangement links TRBV6-5 to TRBJ2-7, with 7 positions matching TRBD2. The CDR3 length is 15 residues. V lost 2 bases, J lost 2 bases, and 6 bases stayed unmatched. CDR1 is MNHEY, CDR2 SVGAGI, per germline. CDR3 coding DNA: TGTGCCAGCAGTTACCAAGCGGGGCCCCCCTACGAGCAGTACTTC. The encoded protein is CASSYQAGPPYEQYF.

The table lists this clone with a count of one. This chain uses TRBV28 with TRBJ1-1; 7 bases agree with TRBD1. Per the germline V gene, CDR1 is MDHEN and CDR2 is SYDVKM. The CDR3 consists of 14 residues. The J segment lost 2 bases and the V segment lost 7 bases, leaving 7 bases of the junction unmatched. The CDR3 DNA is TGTGCCAGCACCTGGGGGACAGTTAACACTGAAGCTTTCTTT. This sequence encodes CASTWGTVNTEAFF.

The chain couples TRBV11-2 to TRBJ2-1; the match to TRBD2 covers 7 bases. The V segment lost 5 bases and the J segment 12 bases; nucleotides outside the gene matches: 16. Germline assignment: CDR1 SGHAT and CDR2 FQNNGV. This CDR3 region has 15 residues. The CDR3, as DNA: TGTGCCAGCAGCCTCGTGAAGCGGGGCCTATTCGGGCAGTTCTTC. Its translation: CASSLVKRGLFGQFF.

This clone has just a few counts. The J gene is TRBJ2-7, the V gene TRBV7-2; TRBD1 agrees at 9 bases. CDR3 size: 16 residues. In germline, CDR1 is SGHTA, CDR2 FQGNSA. The V segment lost 6 bases and the J segment 2 bases; nucleotides outside the gene matches: 11. DNA of the CDR3: TGTGCCAGCAGGTTGGGGTGGACAGGGGAAACCTACGAGCAGTACTTC. Translating gives CASRLGWTGETYEQYF. Looking up the rest from reference TRBV7-2 and TRBJ2-7 gives the full variable domain: GAGVSQSPSNKVTEKGKDVELRCDPISGHTALYWYRQSLGQGLEFLIYFQGNSAPDKSGLPSDRFSAERTGGSVSTLTIQRTQQEDSAVYLCASRLGWTGETYEQYFGPGTRLTVT.

This chain joins TRBV10-3 and TRBJ1-2, with D perhaps matching TRBD1 (5 bases). The CDR3 sequence is 15 residues long. Germline CDR1 is ENHRY and CDR2 is SYGVKD. Trimming pared 4 bases from V and 9 bases from J, leaving 21 bases between. The CDR3 DNA follows: TGTGCCATCAGTGTACAGGCGGGAGGTGGTGCAAGCTACACCTTC. Its translation: CAISVQAGGGASYTF.

This clone was found a few times. The rearrangement links TRBV7-9 to TRBJ1-5; D may be TRBD1 (5 bases). The CDR3 is 15 residues long. V gave up 5 bases and J gave up 7 bases, with 18 bases separating them. CDR1 is SEHNR and CDR2 is FQNEAQ in the germline V gene (reference sequence). The CDR3 bases are TGTGCCAGCAGCCCGGAGCAGGGTGGGAGGCAGCCCCAGCATTTT. It is translated as CASSPEQGGRQPQHF.

This chain joins TRBV7-2 and TRBJ2-7, with 7 nucleotides matching TRBD2. With 5 bases clipped from V and 0 bases from J, the junction kept 7 bases outside the gene matches. The CDR3 consists of 15 residues. Germline V gene sequence: CDR1 SGHTA, CDR2 FQGNSA. CDR3 sequence: CASSQGGYSSYEQYF. Here the CDR3 DNA reads TGTGCCAGCAGCCAGGGAGGGTATTCCTCCTACGAGCAGTACTTC. The complete variable domain, with remaining parts taken from reference TRBV7-2 and TRBJ2-7, reads GAGVSQSPSNKVTEKGKDVELRCDPISGHTALYWYRQSLGQGLEFLIYFQGNSAPDKSGLPSDRFSAERTGGSVSTLTIQRTQQEDSAVYLCASSQGGYSSYEQYFGPGTRLTVT.

The genes are TRBV7-9 and TRBJ1-1; tentative D call: TRBD1 (5 bases). Germline values: CDR1 SEHNR, CDR2 FQNEAQ (reference sequence). The CDR3 extends over 14 amino acids. Trimming cost V 5 bases and J 4 bases, with 14 bases left between them. CDR3 amino acids: CASSETLRGTEAFF. CDR3 DNA: TGTGCCAGCAGCGAAACTTTAAGGGGCACTGAAGCTTTCTTT.

V gene TRBV5-1 combines with J gene TRBJ1-4, with a possible D match to TRBD1 (5 bases). The V and J ends lost 4 bases and 8 bases respectively, with 12 bases between them. Germline CDR1 is SGHRS and CDR2 is YFSETQ. The CDR3 is 13 residues long. The CDR3 nucleotides read TGCGCCAGCAGCCCAGGGTCACAAGAAAAACTGTTTTTT. This codes for CASSPGSQEKLFF. The variable domain in full, completed from reference TRBV5-1 and TRBJ1-4, reads KAGVTQTPRYLIKTRGQQVTLSCSPISGHRSVSWYQQTPGQGLQFLFEYFSETQRNKGNFPGRFSGRQFSNSRSEMNVSTLELGDSALYLCASSPGSQEKLFFGSGTQLSVL.

This clone was recorded once. The chain couples TRBV7-2 to TRBJ1-1, with a weak D call TRBD1 (5 bases). CDR1 and CDR2 (germline): SGHTA, FQGNSA. Trimming removed 1 base at V and 3 bases at J, with 12 bases between. The CDR3 contains 15 residues. The CDR3 loop reads CASSLGMPGDTEAFF. The DNA for the CDR3 is TGTGCCAGCAGCTTAGGAATGCCGGGGGACACTGAAGCTTTCTTT.

The chain joins TRBV2 to TRBJ2-1; 10 bases align to TRBD2. Germline V gene lookup returns CDR1 SNHLY and CDR2 FYNNEI. The CDR3 is 14 residues long. Trimming cost V 5 bases and J 5 bases; bases outside gene matches: 3. CDR3 nucleotide sequence: TGTGCCAGCAGTAAAAGCGGGGGGGACAATGAGCAGTTCTTC. It specifies CASSKSGGDNEQFF.

V and J are TRBV23-1 and TRBJ2-5; D ambiguous. TRBV23-1 is classed as an ORF, of uncertain function. This CDR3 has 15 amino acids. Trimming pared 2 bases from V and 2 bases from J, leaving 12 bases between. The CDR3, as DNA: TGCGCCAGCAGTCAAGATGGGCTACGTCAAGAGACCCAGTACTTC. Its protein product is CASSQDGLRQETQYF.

In this sample, this clone turned up a few times. CDR3 nucleotide sequence: TGTGCCAGCAGCACCCCCAGGGGACTAGCTACAGATACGCAGTATTTT. This translates into CASSTPRGLATDTQYF. The V call is TRBV5-4, the J call TRBJ2-3; 9 bases agree with TRBD2. J lost 3 bases, V lost 4 bases, and 9 bases had no gene match. Germline loops: CDR1 SGHNT, CDR2 YYREEE (reference sequence). The CDR3 covers 16 residues.

The table lists this clone with a count of one. The CDR3 spells CATSRRDWGENGYTF. CDR3 bases: TGTGCCACCAGCAGGAGGGATTGGGGGGAGAATGGCTACACCTTC. The rearrangement joins TRBV15 to TRBJ1-2; D may be TRBD1 (5 bases). This CDR3 spans 15 amino acids. CDR1 is LNHNV, CDR2 YYDKDF, per germline (reference sequence). Trimming left V 3 bases short and J 6 bases short, with 17 bases between. Together with reference TRBV15 and TRBJ1-2, the CDR3 gives the full variable domain: DAMVIQNPRYQVTQFGKPVTLSCSQTLNHNVMYWYQQKSSQAPKLLFHYYDKDFNNEADTPDNFQSRRPNTSFCFLDIRSPGLGDTAMYLCATSRRDWGENGYTFGSGTRLTVV.

The V and J genes are TRBV7-9 and TRBJ1-6, with TRBD1 identical over 9 bases. The V gene end was trimmed by 5 bases and the J gene end by 10 bases; junction bases not matched to a gene: 9. The germline V gene has CDR1 SEHNR and CDR2 FQNEAQ (reference sequence). The CDR3 loop spans 15 amino acids. CDR3 DNA sequence: TGTGCCAGCAGCATGGGACAGGGTGACAGCTCACCCCTCCACTTT. Its translation: CASSMGQGDSSPLHF.

The chain joins TRBV28 to TRBJ2-7; 8 bases line up with TRBD1. This CDR3 is 14 amino acids long. Germline CDR1 reads MDHEN; CDR2 reads SYDVKM. Losses at the gene ends were 5 bases for V and 7 bases for J; bases not matched to a gene: 10. The CDR3 coding sequence is TGTGCCAGCAGTCTACAGCAGGGGGCACGGGAGCAGTACTTC. It codes for CASSLQQGAREQYF.

This chain links TRBV5-1 with TRBJ2-6; 7 positions match TRBD1. The CDR3 length is 17 residues. The trim removed 3 bases at V and 0 bases at J, leaving 6 bases unmatched. Germline V gives CDR1 SGHRS, CDR2 YFSETQ. This chain's CDR3 is CASSSPGQNSGANVLTF. Written as DNA, the CDR3 is TGCGCCAGCAGCTCGCCGGGACAGAACTCTGGGGCCAACGTCCTGACTTTC.

The rearrangement uses TRBV10-1 and TRBJ2-7, with D perhaps matching TRBD2 (5 bases). The CDR3 is 13 residues long. The germline gives CDR1 WNHNN, CDR2 SYGVQD (reference sequence). V was shortened by 6 bases and J by 4 bases, with 13 bases between the two germline ends. The DNA for the CDR3 is TGCGCCAGCAGCGGACTCTCGGATTACGAGCAGTACTTC. Protein sequence: CASSGLSDYEQYF.

The rearrangement uses TRBV9 and TRBJ2-7; TRBD1 might be the D (7 bases). V was trimmed by 0 bases and J by 5 bases, leaving 12 bases between them. Per germline, CDR1 SGDLS and CDR2 YYNGEE. The CDR3 consists of 14 residues. The CDR3 nucleotides read TGTGCCAGCAGCGTAGTCAGGGGGGACAACGAGCAGTACTTC. Residues: CASSVVRGDNEQYF.

This chain uses TRBV2 with TRBJ1-5; 9 nucleotides align to TRBD1. The germline gives CDR1 SNHLY, CDR2 FYNNEI. The CDR3 spans 14 residues. Trimming removed 2 bases from V and 5 bases from J; junction bases left unmatched: 1. The CDR3 DNA follows: TGTGCCAGCAGTGAACGGACAGGGGATCAGCCCCAGCATTTT. This translates into CASSERTGDQPQHF.

The rearrangement joins TRBV4-3 to TRBJ1-1; possible D gene TRBD1, 6 bases. The CDR3 totals 15 residues. Germline CDR1 and CDR2: LGHNA and YSLEER. Trimming removed 0 bases from V and 1 base from J, with 9 bases in between. CDR3 sequence (DNA): TGCGCCAGCAGCCAAGATCAACAGGGGAACACTGAAGCTTTCTTT. Amino acid sequence: CASSQDQQGNTEAFF.

V and J are TRBV27 and TRBJ2-7, with 7 bases lining up with TRBD1. This CDR3 contains 16 residues. The trim removed 2 bases at V and 2 bases at J, leaving 9 bases unmatched. In germline, CDR1 is MNHEY, CDR2 SMNVEV (reference sequence). The CDR3 DNA reads TGTGCCAGCAGTTTAGCGGAGGACAGGATAACCTACGAGCAGTACTTC. Translated: CASSLAEDRITYEQYF.

The rearrangement joins TRBV6-4 to TRBJ1-3, with a tentative D call TRBD1 (6 bases). The germline V gene encodes CDR1 MRHNA and CDR2 SNTAGT. The CDR3 loop spans 15 amino acids. Trimming stripped 4 bases from V and 4 bases from J, with 14 bases between. The CDR3 here is CASSADGQLGNTIYF. DNA for the CDR3: TGTGCCAGCAGTGCGGACGGACAGCTCGGAAACACCATATATTTT.

The chain combines TRBV9 with TRBJ1-1, with TRBD1 matching 7 bases. From germline, CDR1 is SGDLS and CDR2 YYNGEE. V lost 0 bases to trimming and J lost 1 base; unmatched junction nucleotides: 0. The CDR3 sequence is 14 residues long. The CDR3 sequence: CASSVDRGNTEAFF. CDR3 bases: TGTGCCAGCAGCGTAGACAGGGGGAACACTGAAGCTTTCTTT.

The chain is built from TRBV19 and TRBJ2-7, with 7 bases aligning to TRBD2. Losses at the gene ends were 5 bases for V and 3 bases for J; bases not matched to a gene: 7. CDR1 is LNHDA, CDR2 SQIVND, per germline (reference sequence). CDR3 length equals 14 residues. CDR3 amino acids: CASSRGAGVYEQYF. In DNA form, the CDR3 reads TGTGCCAGTAGTCGAGGGGCGGGGGTCTACGAGCAGTACTTC.

V is TRBV6-4 and J is TRBJ2-1; 16 bases align to TRBD2. The germline gives CDR1 MRHNA, CDR2 SNTAGT. The CDR3 is 17 amino acids. V lost 5 bases to trimming and J lost 10 bases; unmatched junction nucleotides: 11. CDR3 coding DNA: TGTGCCAGCAGTCAAAAACCGGGACTAGCGGGGGGGCGCGAGCAGTTCTTC. Translation gives CASSQKPGLAGGREQFF.